These 16 T cell receptor beta chains were all obtained from the same sample, sequenced in a study of T cell clonotyping in hematopoietic cell transplantation. TCRdb keeps only in-frame clones here, not all; method: immunoSEQ multiplex PCR. Of about 41,000 clones in the sample, around 85% are singletons; the top ten hold 2.5% to 3.5%. The time point is: recipient sample about 28 days before transplant, after cytoreduction. The input for sequencing was peripheral blood mononuclear cells, taken before stem cell transplant. The receptor set was obtained from a man aged 55 to 70 with acute myeloid leukemia. Some clones in this sample may be carry-over from other donors' samples.

This clone appeared once. This chain connects TRBV7-8 to TRBJ1-1; possible D gene TRBD1, 6 bases. The CDR3 has 16 amino acids. V was clipped by 0 bases and J by 0 bases, with 11 bases between them. CDR1 is SGHVS and CDR2 is FQNEAQ in the germline V gene. CDR3 amino acids: CASSLATGQMNTEAFF. DNA for the CDR3: TGTGCCAGCAGCTTAGCCACGGGACAAATGAACACTGAAGCTTTCTTT.

The chain combines TRBV5-6 with TRBJ1-5; D gene unclear. The CDR3 covers 17 residues. V was pared by 3 bases and J by 0 bases, with 16 bases between. The V gene's germline CDR1 is SGHDT and CDR2 YYEEEE. This CDR3 reads CASSSFSGVGSNQPQHF. The DNA for the CDR3 is TGTGCCAGCAGCTCCTTTTCCGGGGTTGGTAGCAATCAGCCCCAGCATTTT.

The gene calls are TRBV4-3 and TRBJ1-1, with 8 nucleotides matching TRBD1. The length of the CDR3 is 16 residues. Germline lookup yields CDR1 LGHNA and CDR2 YSLEER. V dropped 4 bases and J dropped 1; count of bases not matched to a gene: 8. CDR3 DNA: TGCGCCAGCAGCCCGACCCTCGGGACAGGGAACACTGAAGCTTTCTTT. Its translation is CASSPTLGTGNTEAFF.

This clone was counted a few times. The chain links TRBV6-5 to TRBJ1-2, with 8 bases identical to TRBD1. CDR1 MNHEY and CDR2 SVGAGI come from the germline V gene. The V segment lost 6 bases and the J segment 8 bases; nucleotides outside the gene matches: 8. This CDR3 is built from 13 residues. CDR3 in DNA: TGTGCCAGCAGCAGACAGGGGCGAGGAGGCTACACCTTC. Its translation is CASSRQGRGGYTF.

The chain combines TRBV5-1 with TRBJ1-2; D is undetermined. V was pared by 0 bases and J by 8 bases, with 14 bases between. CDR1 is SGHRS, CDR2 YFSETQ, per germline. The length of the CDR3 is 14 residues. This CDR3 is CASSLVGYPWGYTF. CDR3 DNA sequence: TGCGCCAGCAGCTTGGTGGGGTACCCCTGGGGCTACACCTTC.

The chain employs TRBV9 and TRBJ2-7; the match to TRBD1 covers 7 bases. Germline assignment: CDR1 SGDLS and CDR2 YYNGEE. With 4 bases clipped from V and 2 bases from J, the junction kept 3 bases outside the gene matches. This CDR3 has 13 residues. Here the CDR3 DNA reads TGTGCCAGCAGCATGGGGACAGCCTACGAGCAGTACTTC. It codes for CASSMGTAYEQYF.

The gene calls are TRBV28 and TRBJ2-7; D is ambiguous. V lost 5 bases, J lost 2 bases, and 10 bases lay in between. This CDR3 region has 13 residues. From germline, CDR1 is MDHEN and CDR2 SYDVKM. In nucleotides, the CDR3 is TGTGCCAGCAGTGGGGAACTGACCTACGAGCAGTACTTC. It translates to CASSGELTYEQYF.

Here the CDR3 DNA reads TGTGCCAGCAGTGAAGCGCTTCGGACAGGGACGAGCTATGGCTACACCTTC. It translates to CASSEALRTGTSYGYTF. The rearrangement uses TRBV2 and TRBJ1-2; the match to TRBD1 covers 8 bases. The CDR3 consists of 17 residues. V shed 0 bases and J 4 bases; nucleotides not matched to a gene: 10. CDR1 and CDR2 (germline): SNHLY, FYNNEI.

The chain joins TRBV27 to TRBJ1-2; a possible D gene is TRBD1 (5 bases). Germline values: CDR1 MNHEY, CDR2 SMNVEV (reference sequence). The length of the CDR3 is 13 residues. V was pared by 0 bases and J by 8 bases, with 10 bases between. The CDR3 here is CASSLSGGWGYTF. The CDR3 region has the DNA TGTGCCAGCAGTTTATCGGGGGGTTGGGGCTACACCTTC.

The chain uses TRBV2 and TRBJ1-2; D not resolved. This CDR3 comprises 11 residues. Looked up from germline, CDR1 is SNHLY and CDR2 is FYNNEI. The ends were cut back, 6 bases at V and 8 bases at J, with 10 bases in the middle. The CDR3 DNA follows: TGTGCCAGCAGGGCACGTGGGGGCTACACCTTC. Residues: CASRARGGYTF.

The chain carries TRBV28 and TRBJ2-5; TRBD1 agrees at 7 bases. Per germline, CDR1 MDHEN and CDR2 SYDVKM. CDR3 length: 17 amino acids. Trimming at V came to 6 bases and at J to 2 bases, leaving 15 bases not matched to a gene. The CDR3 loop reads CASRITYGTAEQETQYF. The CDR3 DNA follows: TGTGCCAGCAGGATAACTTACGGGACAGCCGAACAAGAGACCCAGTACTTC.

The chain uses TRBV5-4 and TRBJ2-3; D may be TRBD2 (7 bases). In germline, CDR1 is SGHNT, CDR2 YYREEE (reference sequence). With 6 bases removed from V and 5 bases from J, the gap between germline ends came to 19 bases. CDR3 size: 15 residues. CDR3 sequence: CASIPYRGAGDTQYF. In DNA form, the CDR3 reads TGTGCCAGCATCCCCTACCGGGGGGCGGGAGATACGCAGTATTTT. Looking up the rest from reference TRBV5-4 and TRBJ2-3 gives the full variable domain: ETGVTQSPTHLIKTRGQQVTLRCSSQSGHNTVSWYQQALGQGPQFIFQYYREEENGRGNFPPRFSGLQFPNYSSELNVNALELDDSALYLCASIPYRGAGDTQYFGPGTRLTVL.

CDR3 coding DNA: TGTGCCAGCAGTTGGACAGGGGGCGCATTGGGCTATGGCTACACCTTC. Residues: CASSWTGGALGYGYTF. The gene calls are TRBV2 and TRBJ1-2; 11 bases map to TRBD1. The CDR3 extends over 16 amino acids. Trimming took 5 bases from V and 4 from J; bases not matched to a gene: 9. Germline V gene sequence: CDR1 SNHLY, CDR2 FYNNEI.

J is TRBJ1-4 and V is TRBV2; no clear D. The CDR3 sequence is 14 residues long. In germline, CDR1 is SNHLY, CDR2 FYNNEI. The germline V and J ends were trimmed by 6 bases and 7 bases, with 15 bases remaining between them. In DNA, the CDR3 is TGTGCCAGCAGCGACAAGTTGGCAGGTGAAAAACTGTTTTTT. It translates to CASSDKLAGEKLFF.

The V gene is TRBV29-1, the J gene TRBJ1-5; 8 nucleotides match TRBD1. The CDR3 has 14 residues. The junction had 7 bases not matched to a gene; V was cut back by 4 bases and J by 5 bases. The V gene's germline CDR1 is SQVTM and CDR2 ANQGSEA. This CDR3 reads CSVVVQGAHQPQHF. The CDR3 DNA sequence: TGCAGCGTTGTGGTCCAGGGGGCCCATCAGCCCCAGCATTTT.

This chain joins TRBV25-1 and TRBJ2-3; 11 nucleotides agree with TRBD1. The CDR3 covers 15 residues. Unmatched junction bases numbered 6, after V lost 4 bases and J lost 6 bases. The germline V gene has CDR1 MGHDK and CDR2 SYGVNS. CDR3: CASSAIGTGGDTQYF. CDR3 in DNA: TGTGCCAGCAGTGCAATAGGGACAGGGGGGGATACGCAGTATTTT.